The clone carrying this T cell receptor beta chain was counted many times. The data were obtained in a study of T cells in Graves' hyperthyroidism and ophthalmopathy. The CDR3 is 13 amino acids. Germline CDR1 reads SGDLS; CDR2 reads YYNGEE. The V end was cut by 0 bases, the J end by 2 bases, with 5 bases between. The diagnostic basis comprised clinical symptoms, serum thyroxine and TRAb, thyroid ultrasound and orbital computed tomography. Amplification yielded TCR beta CDR3 regions, with RNA transcripts as the source. HTBI primers were employed in a first-round RT-PCR of the TCR CDR3. In TCRdb, the multiplex PCR reads were re-called with MiXCR into one record per CDR3 protein. The sample holds about 410,000 distinct CDR3 sequences; about 15% are singletons and the top ten take over 10%.

Material: blood. This TCR was sampled from a man aged 18 to 35 with Graves' ophthalmopathy. This sequence joins TRBV9 and TRBJ1-1; D unclear. The chain's CDR3 is CASSVVPNTEAFF. In DNA form, the CDR3 reads TGTGCCAGCAGCGTAGTGCCTAACACTGAAGCTTTCTTT. Full variable domain (remainder filled in from reference TRBV9 and TRBJ1-1): DSGVTQTPKHLITATGQRVTLRCSPRSGDLSVYWYQQSLDQGLQFLIQYYNGEERAKGNILERFSAQQFPDLHSELNLSSLELGDSALYFCASSVVPNTEAFFGQGTRLTVV.